This TCR beta chain came from a study of blood T cell repertoires in COVID-19. Sequencing was performed with immunoSEQ multiplex PCR; in TCRdb, only in-frame clones are kept and a portion is missing. This table has fewer than 200,000 clones, 85% to 90% appearing once. The ends lost 5 bases at V and 2 bases at J; junction bases unmatched: 11. CDR3 length equals 16 residues. Germline V gene sequence: CDR1 LNHDA, CDR2 SQIVND (reference sequence). The source material was peripheral blood. This receptor was taken from a woman in her 70s with COVID-19, enrolled during active disease. The chain is built from TRBV19 and TRBJ2-7, with 8 bases lining up with TRBD1. The CDR3 spells CASSSRTGWSPYEQYF. In DNA, the CDR3 is TGTGCCAGTAGTTCCCGGACAGGGTGGTCCCCCTACGAGCAGTACTTC.